This is a list of T cell receptor beta chains from one sample in a study of T cell responses to AZD1222 COVID-19 vaccine. Sequenced by immunoSEQ multiplex PCR; TCRdb stores in-frame clones only, minus some. The sample includes over 150,000 clones, more than 75% of them seen just once. Source: peripheral blood, taken 28 days after the second AZD1222 dose. These receptors were taken from an adult who received the AZD1222 COVID-19 vaccine. The CDR3 runs from the conserved cysteine through the conserved F or W. The D gene is left open where the match is weak.

d_call	v_call	j_call	cdr3_length	cdr3_aa
NA	TRBV27	TRBJ2-2	15	CASSLLEPNTGELFF
NA	TRBV19	TRBJ1-1	14	CASSPPGRNTEAFF
TRBD2	TRBV30	TRBJ2-7	17	CAWSVLGTSGGVYEQYF
NA	TRBV10-3	TRBJ1-1	14	CAMRAGVENTEAFF
NA	TRBV6-5	TRBJ2-1	11	CASSRLREQFF
TRBD2	TRBV27	TRBJ2-1	16	CASSASRGVLGNEQFF
NA	TRBV7-9	TRBJ1-1	13	CASSFLAGIEAFF
TRBD1	TRBV19	TRBJ1-1	17	CASSIRRGQDVNTEAFF
NA	TRBV2	TRBJ2-1	15	CARGIEFPAYNEQFF
NA	TRBV19	TRBJ1-6	15	CASSIQGLYNSPLHF
TRBD2	TRBV5-1	TRBJ2-1	15	CASSLGSGPRNEQFF
NA	TRBV3-1/TRBV3-2	TRBJ1-6	15	CASSPRQNFNSPLHF
TRBD1	TRBV6-6	TRBJ2-1	14	CASTYDRVNNEQFF
NA	TRBV30	TRBJ1-1	14	CAWRSGPMNTEAFF
TRBD2	TRBV4-1	TRBJ2-7	15	CASRPGTSVPYEQYF
NA	TRBV3-1/TRBV3-2	TRBJ1-2	17	CASSLPLGGGRADGYTF
NA	TRBV12-3/TRBV12-4	TRBJ1-2	12	CASSLAGDGYTF
NA	TRBV21-1	TRBJ1-1	9	CARRTGSFF
NA	TRBV11-2	TRBJ1-1	13	CASSFSFRVGAFF
NA	TRBV14	TRBJ2-5	16	CASSQFGLASLETQYF
NA	TRBV12-3/TRBV12-4	TRBJ2-1	12	CASSFGRNEQFF
NA	TRBV2	TRBJ2-2	14	CASSEKRITGELFF
TRBD1	TRBV19	TRBJ1-3	15	CASSIDRGPGNTIYF
TRBD1	TRBV29-1	TRBJ1-1	13	CSVPGQVNTEAFF
NA	TRBV7-9	TRBJ1-4	14	CASSLTGIHEKLFF
TRBD1	TRBV7-3	TRBJ1-1	15	CASSPQGKMNTEAFF
NA	TRBV6-5	TRBJ1-2	11	CASRQGGGYTF
TRBD1	TRBV11-2	TRBJ1-3	18	CASSSLVWGTDSGNTIYF
NA	TRBV3-1/TRBV3-2	TRBJ1-4	12	CASSQDGEKLFF
NA	TRBV30	TRBJ1-3	14	CAWSVGGAGNTIYF
NA	TRBV5-1	TRBJ1-4	15	CASSARSGVEEKLFF
TRBD1	TRBV12-5	TRBJ1-2	17	CASGLDLTGTGRYGYTF
NA	TRBV6-5	TRBJ1-5	12	CASSTGGQPQHF
NA	TRBV7-3	TRBJ1-1	16	CASSLRRAGANTEAFF
NA	TRBV4-3	TRBJ2-7	13	CASSQFEKYEQYF
TRBD2	TRBV27	TRBJ2-7	15	CASSYAGVYSYEQYF
NA	TRBV10-3	TRBJ1-5	18	CAISESYSGPLKNKPQHF
NA	TRBV30	TRBJ1-5	13	CAWSMAGGQPQHF
TRBD1	TRBV5-1	TRBJ1-6	17	CASSEGTESSYNSPLHF
NA	TRBV2	TRBJ2-5	12	CASGGIQETQYF
TRBD2	TRBV28	TRBJ2-7	13	CASSRTLARGQYF
NA	TRBV30	TRBJ2-2	14	CASQGGTVTGELFF
NA	TRBV19	TRBJ1-2	15	CASSISGSGGYGYTF
TRBD1	TRBV18	TRBJ1-1	14	CASSPSGGSTEAFF
TRBD1	TRBV6-5	TRBJ2-7	12	CASSRDRYEQYF
NA	TRBV20-1	TRBJ1-2	13	CSASQQGRRGYTF
NA	TRBV2	TRBJ1-5	12	CASSRSTEPQHF
TRBD1	TRBV18	TRBJ1-2	14	CASSPSGQAYGYTF
NA	TRBV9	TRBJ2-1	16	CASSPRQGSNYNEQFF
NA	TRBV7-3	TRBJ2-2	15	CASSPADSKTGELFF
NA	TRBV21-1	TRBJ2-3	16	CASSNSSGPARDTQYF
NA	TRBV10-3	TRBJ1-1	12	CAIRGGNTEAFF
NA	TRBV14	TRBJ2-7	14	CASSHWQRPYEQYF
NA	TRBV30	TRBJ2-7	14	CAWRVPGLVYEQYF
NA	TRBV6-5	TRBJ2-2	16	CASSYSQQRLTGELFF
TRBD1	TRBV6-2/TRBV6-3	TRBJ1-6	16	CASSLRWDSYNSPLHF
NA	TRBV2	TRBJ1-4	13	CASSGVSGEKLFF
NA	TRBV4-1	TRBJ2-7	13	CASSQDRVARQYF